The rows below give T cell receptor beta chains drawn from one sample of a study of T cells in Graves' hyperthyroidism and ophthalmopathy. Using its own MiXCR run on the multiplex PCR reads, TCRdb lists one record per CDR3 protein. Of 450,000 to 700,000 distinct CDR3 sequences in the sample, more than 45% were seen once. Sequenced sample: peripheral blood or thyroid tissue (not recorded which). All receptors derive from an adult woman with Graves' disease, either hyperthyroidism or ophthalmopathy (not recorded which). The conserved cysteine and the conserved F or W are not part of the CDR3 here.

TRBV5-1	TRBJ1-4	ASSWGRAGTVKEKLF
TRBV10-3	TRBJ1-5	AISERQGNQPQH
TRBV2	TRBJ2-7	ASSELPYWDEQY
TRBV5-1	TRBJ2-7	ASSLEGLAREQY
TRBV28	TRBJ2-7	ASFGTSGYEQY
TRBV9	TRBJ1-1	ASSPSVDTEAF
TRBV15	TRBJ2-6	ATSSSTVSGANVLT
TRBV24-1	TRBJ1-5	ATSDRFSPLQPQH
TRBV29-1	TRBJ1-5	SAQGYSNQPQH
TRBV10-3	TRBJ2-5	AIRGSTSGGTQY
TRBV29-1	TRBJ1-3	SPKNEGVHSGNTIY
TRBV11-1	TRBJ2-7	SAQMTATPLKQY
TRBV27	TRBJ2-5	ASSSRTSGSVETQY
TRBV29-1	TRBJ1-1	SVMTGTNTEAF
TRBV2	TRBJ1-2	ASNPQITGIYGYT
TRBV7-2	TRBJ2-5	ASSLARLPGAMGETQY
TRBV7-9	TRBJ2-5	ASSLDRERETQY
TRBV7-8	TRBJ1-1	VSHGGTTEAF
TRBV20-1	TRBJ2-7	SARGMGLAGGPRYEQY
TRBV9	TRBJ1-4	ASSVVREKLF
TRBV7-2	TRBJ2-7	ASSSRPNSYEQY
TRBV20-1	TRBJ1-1	SAIDRGTMNTEAF